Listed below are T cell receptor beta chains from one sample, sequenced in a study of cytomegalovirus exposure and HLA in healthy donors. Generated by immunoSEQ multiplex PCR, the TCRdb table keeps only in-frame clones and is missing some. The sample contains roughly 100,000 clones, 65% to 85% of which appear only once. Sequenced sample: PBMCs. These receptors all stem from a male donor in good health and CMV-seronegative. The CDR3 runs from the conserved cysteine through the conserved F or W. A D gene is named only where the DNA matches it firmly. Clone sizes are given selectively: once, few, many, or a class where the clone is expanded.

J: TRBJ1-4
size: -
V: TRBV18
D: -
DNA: TGTGCCAGCTCACCACCGCGGGGAACTAATGAAAAACTGTTTTTT
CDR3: CASSPPRGTNEKLFF

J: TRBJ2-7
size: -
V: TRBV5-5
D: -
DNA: TGTGCCAGCAGCCTCGTTGAGGCCACTGAGCAGTACTTC
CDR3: CASSLVEATEQYF

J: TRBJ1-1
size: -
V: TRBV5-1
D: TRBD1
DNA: TGCGCCAGCAGGAAGCTTATGGGACAGAACGCTGAAGCTTTCTTT
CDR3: CASRKLMGQNAEAFF

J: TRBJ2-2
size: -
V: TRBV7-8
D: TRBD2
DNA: TGTGCCAGCAGCCCCCGGGGGGGTTACACCGGGGAGCTGTTTTTT
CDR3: CASSPRGGYTGELFF

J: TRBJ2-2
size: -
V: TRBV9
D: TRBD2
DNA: TGTGCCAGCAGCGTAGGAGAGGGAGGGCCCACCGGGGAGCTGTTTTTT
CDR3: CASSVGEGGPTGELFF

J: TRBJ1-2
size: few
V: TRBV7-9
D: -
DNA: TGTGCCAGCAGCCCGGACAGCAGGGGCGGCTACACCTTC
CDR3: CASSPDSRGGYTF

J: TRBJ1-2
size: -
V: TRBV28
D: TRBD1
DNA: TGTGCCACCTCGACAGGGCTCTATGGCTACACCTTC
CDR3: CATSTGLYGYTF

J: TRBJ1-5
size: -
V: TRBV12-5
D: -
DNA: TGTGCTAGTGCCTTGGGGCCCTATCAGCCCCAGCATTTT
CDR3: CASALGPYQPQHF

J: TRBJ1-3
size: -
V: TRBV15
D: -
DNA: TGTGCCACCAGCAGAGGGGGGGACCTCACCATATATTTT
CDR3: CATSRGGDLTIYF

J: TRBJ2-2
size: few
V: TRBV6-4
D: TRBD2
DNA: TGTGCCAGCAGTGAGGCTAGCGGGGACACCGGGGAGCTGTTTTTT
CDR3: CASSEASGDTGELFF

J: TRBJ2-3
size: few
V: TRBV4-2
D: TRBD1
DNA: TGTGCCAGCAGCCAAGAGGGACAGGGGACAGATACGCAGTATTTT
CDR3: CASSQEGQGTDTQYF

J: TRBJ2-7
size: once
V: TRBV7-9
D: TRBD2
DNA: TGTGCCAGCAGCCAGAGCGGGAGCTACGAGCAGTACTTC
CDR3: CASSQSGSYEQYF

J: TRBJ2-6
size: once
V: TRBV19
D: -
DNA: TGTGCCAGTAGTATGGGGGCCCGGTCTGGGGCCAACGTCCTGACTTTC
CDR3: CASSMGARSGANVLTF

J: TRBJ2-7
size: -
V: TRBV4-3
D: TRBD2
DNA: TGCGCCAGCAGCCAGGCCGGGACTAGCACCTACGAGCAGTACTTC
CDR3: CASSQAGTSTYEQYF

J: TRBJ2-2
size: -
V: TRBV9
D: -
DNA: TGTGCCAGCAGCGAGACTTCGAACACCGGGGAGCTGTTTTTT
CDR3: CASSETSNTGELFF

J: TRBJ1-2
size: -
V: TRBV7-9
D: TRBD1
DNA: TGTGCCAGCAGCTCAACAGGGGCGAACTATGGCTACACCTTC
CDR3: CASSSTGANYGYTF

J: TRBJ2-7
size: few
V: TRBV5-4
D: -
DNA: TGTGCCAGCAGCCAACGACAGGAATACGAGCAGTACTTC
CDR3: CASSQRQEYEQYF

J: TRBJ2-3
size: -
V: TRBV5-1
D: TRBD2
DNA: TGCGCCAGCAGCCCGGGGGGGGGAGGTGAAGATACGCAGTATTTT
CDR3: CASSPGGGGEDTQYF

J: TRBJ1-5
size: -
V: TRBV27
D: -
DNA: TGTGCCAGCAGTCCCCGGACAGTTAGCAATCAGCCCCAGCATTTT
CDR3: CASSPRTVSNQPQHF

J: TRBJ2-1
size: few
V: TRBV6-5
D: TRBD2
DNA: TGTGCCAGCAGCCAACTAGCGGGCTCCTACAATGAGCAGTTCTTC
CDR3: CASSQLAGSYNEQFF

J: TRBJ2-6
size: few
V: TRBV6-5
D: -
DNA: TGTGCCAGCAGCCTTACAGTCTCTGGGGCCAACGTCCTGACTTTC
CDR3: CASSLTVSGANVLTF

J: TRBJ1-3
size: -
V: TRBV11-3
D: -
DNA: TGTGCCAGCAGCTTACAGATGATCTCTGGAAACACCATATATTTT
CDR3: CASSLQMISGNTIYF

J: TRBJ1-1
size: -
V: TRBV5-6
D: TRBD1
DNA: TGTGCCAGCAGGGCCGGGACAGTGCCGAACACTGAAGCTTTCTTT
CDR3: CASRAGTVPNTEAFF

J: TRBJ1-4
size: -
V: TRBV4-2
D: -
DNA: TGTGCCAGCAGCCAAGAGGCCACTAATGAAAAACTGTTTTTT
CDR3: CASSQEATNEKLFF

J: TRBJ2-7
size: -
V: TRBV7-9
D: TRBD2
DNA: TGTGCCAGCAGCCCTCCGGGACTAGCGGGAGCCCACGAGCAGTACTTC
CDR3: CASSPPGLAGAHEQYF

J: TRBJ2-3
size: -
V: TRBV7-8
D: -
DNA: TGTGCCAGCAGCTTAGATTTAGCGGATACGCAGTATTTT
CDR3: CASSLDLADTQYF

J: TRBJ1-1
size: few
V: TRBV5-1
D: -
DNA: TGCGCCAGCAGCTTGGGGGGGGTTGTCGGCACTGAAGCTTTCTTT
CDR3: CASSLGGVVGTEAFF

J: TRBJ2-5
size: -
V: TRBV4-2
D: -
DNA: TGTGCCAGCAGCCAGGTCGGGTCCCAAGAGACCCAGTACTTC
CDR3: CASSQVGSQETQYF

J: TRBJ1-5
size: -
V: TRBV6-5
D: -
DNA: TGTGCCAGCAGTCCCGCGGGGGCGAATCAGCCCCAGCATTTT
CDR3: CASSPAGANQPQHF

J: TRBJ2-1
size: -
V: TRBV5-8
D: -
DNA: TGTGCCAGCAGCTTGGAAACCGTTGGGGCCTTATACAATGAGCAGTTCTTC
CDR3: CASSLETVGALYNEQFF

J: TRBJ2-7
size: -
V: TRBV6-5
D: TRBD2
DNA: TGTGCCAGCAGTGCGTTGGGGGGGGAACCCTACGAGCAGTACTTC
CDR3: CASSALGGEPYEQYF

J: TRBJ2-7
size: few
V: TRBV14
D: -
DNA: TGTGCCAGCAGCCAAGATACGGGACACCTTCTGGACGAGCAGTACTTC
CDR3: CASSQDTGHLLDEQYF

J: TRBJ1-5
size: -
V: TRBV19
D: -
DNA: TGTGCCAGTAGTACCGGGGGGAGGTTTAATCAGCCCCAGCATTTT
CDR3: CASSTGGRFNQPQHF

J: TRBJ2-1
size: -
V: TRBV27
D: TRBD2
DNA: TGTGCCAGCAGTTTATCGGTAGCGGGAGGTGAAAGTGAGCAGTTCTTC
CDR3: CASSLSVAGGESEQFF

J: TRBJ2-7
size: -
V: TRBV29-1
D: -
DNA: TGCAGCGTTGAGGCTAGGAACTACGAGCAGTACTTC
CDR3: CSVEARNYEQYF

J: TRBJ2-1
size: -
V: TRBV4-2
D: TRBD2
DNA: TGTGCCAGCAGCCAAGAGGCGATCCGTGTCGGCCGAGGGCGGGAGTTGCCCTACAATGAGCAGTTCTTC
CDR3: CASSQEAIRVGRGRELPYNEQFF

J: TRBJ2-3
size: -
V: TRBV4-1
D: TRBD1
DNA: TGCGCCAGCAGCCAAGATCCGACAGGGTTGGATGATACGCAGTATTTT
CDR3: CASSQDPTGLDDTQYF

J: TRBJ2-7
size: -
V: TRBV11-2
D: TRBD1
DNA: TGTGCCAGCAGCACACGACAGGGAAGCAACGAGCAGTACTTC
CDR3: CASSTRQGSNEQYF

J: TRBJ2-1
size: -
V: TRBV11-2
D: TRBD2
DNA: TGTGCCAGCAGCTTCTTAGCGGGAGCGGCGAATGAGCAGTTCTTC
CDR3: CASSFLAGAANEQFF

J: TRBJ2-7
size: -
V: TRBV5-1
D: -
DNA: TGCGCCAGCAGCCTCCCGGACTACTACTCCTACGAGCAGTACTTC
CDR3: CASSLPDYYSYEQYF

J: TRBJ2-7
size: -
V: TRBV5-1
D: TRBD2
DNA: TGCGCCAGCAGCCCGATCGTAGCGGGAGACCACGAGCAGTACTTC
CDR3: CASSPIVAGDHEQYF

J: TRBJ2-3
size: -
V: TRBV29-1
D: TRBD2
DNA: TGCAGCGTTGAGGCGCTGGGACTAGCGGGAGTGGAGACAGATACGCAGTATTTT
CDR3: CSVEALGLAGVETDTQYF

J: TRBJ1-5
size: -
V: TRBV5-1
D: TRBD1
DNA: TGCGCCAGCAGCTTGGGACAGGGCCTCAATCAGCCCCAGCATTTT
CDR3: CASSLGQGLNQPQHF